This T cell receptor beta chain was captured in a study of CD8 T cells in ankylosing spondylitis. The CDR3 length is 17 residues. V dropped 7 bases and J dropped 8; count of bases not matched to a gene: 19. The germline V gene encodes CDR1 SGHTA and CDR2 FQGNSA. Each CDR3 protein gets one entry after TCRdb re-called the 5' RACE reads with MiXCR. The sample holds approximately 210,000 distinct CDR3 sequences, about 13% seen once. This sequence joins TRBV7-2 and TRBJ2-1; TRBD2 agrees at 8 bases. This receptor was taken from a male donor with ankylosing spondylitis or in good health (not recorded which). The material sequenced was blood, either unsorted or a sorted T cell fraction (not recorded which). The CDR3 region has the DNA TGTGCCAGCAAGGAAGGAACTAGCGGTTTGGTGAGCGATGAGCAGTTCTTC. This translates into CASKEGTSGLVSDEQFF. The entire variable domain, with the rest obtained from reference TRBV7-2 and TRBJ2-1, is as follows: GAGVSQSPSNKVTEKGKDVELRCDPISGHTALYWYRQSLGQGLEFLIYFQGNSAPDKSGLPSDRFSAERTGGSVSTLTIQRTQQEDSAVYLCASKEGTSGLVSDEQFFGPGTRLTVL.